This T cell receptor beta chain was obtained from a study of T cell changes during pregnancy in multiple sclerosis. The CDR3 has 15 residues. The J segment lost 6 bases and the V segment lost 4 bases, leaving 8 bases of the junction unmatched. In germline, CDR1 is SGHRS, CDR2 YFSETQ. Clones were sequenced by immunoSEQ multiplex PCR, and TCRdb holds only the in-frame ones, with some missing. The data contain about 87,000 clones, around 95% of them seen just once; the ten biggest clones take up 1.2% to 1.5%. The sequencing here drew on peripheral blood, taken in the third trimester of pregnancy. V usage is TRBV5-1 and J usage is TRBJ2-1; 9 nucleotides align to TRBD2. This TCR derives from a female donor in good health, enrolled as a control in a pregnancy study. In DNA form, the CDR3 reads TGCGCCAGCAGCGCCGGACTAGCGTCCCCCAATGAGCAGTTCTTC. Translated: CASSAGLASPNEQFF.